The present T cell receptor (beta chain) was sequenced within a study of blood T cell repertoires in COVID-19. For the study at large: PBMCs, B-cell-depleted T cells, or T cells provided the cDNA or gDNA that made up the material.

From germline, CDR1 is LGHDT and CDR2 YNNKEL (reference sequence). V was trimmed by 1 base and J by 10 bases, leaving 17 bases between them. The CDR3 is 16 amino acids. Sequenced by immunoSEQ multiplex PCR; TCRdb stores in-frame clones only, minus some. The table has about 270,000 clones, nearly 85% seen once. The chain recombines TRBV3-1 (or the pseudogene TRBV3-2) with TRBJ1-6; D is unclear. This receptor was obtained from a human donor in a cohort sampled during active COVID-19. The source material was peripheral blood. The CDR3 DNA is TGTGCCAGCAGCCAAGGCGGGCAGTTTAGCCTCTCACCCCTCCACTTT. It codes for CASSQGGQFSLSPLHF.